The present entry profiles one TCR beta chain with its context. As yet, its antigen is unknown. This record comes from a study of cytomegalovirus exposure and HLA in healthy donors. Primers: 60 Vbeta forward and 13 Jbeta reverse. Libraries were prepared by immunoSEQ multiplex PCR; TCRdb keeps only in-frame clonotypes and omits some of them. This repertoire includes approximately 110,000 clones. Study conclusions and caveats: In vitro assays verified that three CMV-associated chains recognized CMV antigens specifically. Several of the most significant clusters appeared, in a later analysis, to be linked to common viral pathogens.

The sequence came from a man aged 45 to 65 in good health and CMV-seronegative. Sequenced sample: PBMCs.

The CDR3 nucleotides are TGTGCCAGCAGCCACGTGGGAGGCCCAGTCACCGGGGAGCTGTTTTTT. Amino acid sequence: CASSHVGGPVTGELFF. V gene TRBV14 combines with J gene TRBJ2-2, with a tentative D call TRBD2 (6 bases). V lost 3 bases, J lost 4 bases, and 15 bases lay in between. The CDR3 consists of 16 residues. Germline assignment: CDR1 SGHDN and CDR2 FVKESK. Based on the CDR3 plus reference TRBV14 and TRBJ2-2, the full variable domain is EAGVTQFPSHSVIEKGQTVTLRCDPISGHDNLYWYRRVMGKEIKFLLHFVKESKQDESGMPNNRFLAERTGGTYSTLKVQPAELEDSGVYFCASSHVGGPVTGELFFGEGSRLTVL.